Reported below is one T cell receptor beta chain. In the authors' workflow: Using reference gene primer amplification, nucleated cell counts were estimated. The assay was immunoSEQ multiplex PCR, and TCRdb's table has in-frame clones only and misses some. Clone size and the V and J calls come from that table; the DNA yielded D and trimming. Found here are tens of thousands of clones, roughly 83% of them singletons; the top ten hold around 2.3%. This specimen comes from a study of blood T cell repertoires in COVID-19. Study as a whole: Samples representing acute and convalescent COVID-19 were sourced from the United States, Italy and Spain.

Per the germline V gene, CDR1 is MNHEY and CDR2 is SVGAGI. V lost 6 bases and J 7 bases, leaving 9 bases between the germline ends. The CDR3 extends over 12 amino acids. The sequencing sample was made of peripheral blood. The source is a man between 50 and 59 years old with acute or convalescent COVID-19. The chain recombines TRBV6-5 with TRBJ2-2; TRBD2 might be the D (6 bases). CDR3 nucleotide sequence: TGTGCCAGCAGGTCGGGGGACGGGGAGCTGTTTTTT. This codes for CASRSGDGELFF.